The T cell receptor (beta chain) described here comes from a study of blood T cell repertoires in COVID-19. Germline V gene data show CDR1 as LGHDT and CDR2 as YNNKEL (reference sequence). This CDR3 has 14 residues. V gave up 2 bases and J gave up 7 bases, with 12 bases separating them. The assay was immunoSEQ multiplex PCR, and TCRdb's table has in-frame clones only and misses some. The sample consists of about 210,000 clones, about 88% of them appearing once. The chain has TRBV3-1 (or the pseudogene TRBV3-2) and TRBJ1-5; D possibly corresponds to TRBD1 (6 bases). The receptor's source is a man aged 55 to 69 with acute or convalescent COVID-19. The sequencing input was peripheral blood. CDR3 amino acids: CASSQTQGIQPQHF. CDR3 coding DNA: TGTGCCAGCAGCCAAACACAGGGAATACAGCCCCAGCATTTT.